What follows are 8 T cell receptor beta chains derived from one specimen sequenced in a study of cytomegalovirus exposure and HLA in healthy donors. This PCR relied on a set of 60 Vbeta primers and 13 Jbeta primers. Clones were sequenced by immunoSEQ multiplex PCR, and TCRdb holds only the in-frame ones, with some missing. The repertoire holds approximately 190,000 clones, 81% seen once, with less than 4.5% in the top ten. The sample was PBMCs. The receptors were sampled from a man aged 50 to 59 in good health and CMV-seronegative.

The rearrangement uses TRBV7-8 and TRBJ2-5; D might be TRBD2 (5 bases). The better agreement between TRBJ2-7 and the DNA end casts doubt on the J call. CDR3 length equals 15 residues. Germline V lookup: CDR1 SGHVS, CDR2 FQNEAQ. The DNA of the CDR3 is TGTGCCAGCAGCTTAGAAGGGCCGGGATTTCGCGAGCAGTACTTC. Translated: CASSLEGPGFREQYF.

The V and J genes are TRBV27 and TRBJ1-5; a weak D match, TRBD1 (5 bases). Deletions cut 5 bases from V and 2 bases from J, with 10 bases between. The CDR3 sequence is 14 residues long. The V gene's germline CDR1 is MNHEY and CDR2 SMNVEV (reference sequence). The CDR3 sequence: CASSTGWGNQPQHF. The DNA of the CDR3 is TGTGCCAGCAGTACAGGATGGGGCAATCAGCCCCAGCATTTT.

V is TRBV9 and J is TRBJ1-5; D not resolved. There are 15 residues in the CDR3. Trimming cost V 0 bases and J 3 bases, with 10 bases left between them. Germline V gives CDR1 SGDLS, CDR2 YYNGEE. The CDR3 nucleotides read TGTGCCAGCAGCGTAGGAATCCAGGACAATCAGCCCCAGCATTTT. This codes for CASSVGIQDNQPQHF.

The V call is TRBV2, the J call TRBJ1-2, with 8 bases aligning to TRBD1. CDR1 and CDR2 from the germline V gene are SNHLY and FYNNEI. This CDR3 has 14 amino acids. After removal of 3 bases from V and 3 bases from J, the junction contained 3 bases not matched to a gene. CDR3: CASSETGDDYGYTF. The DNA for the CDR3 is TGTGCCAGCAGTGAGACAGGGGATGACTATGGCTACACCTTC. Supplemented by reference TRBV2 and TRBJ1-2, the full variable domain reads EPEVTQTPSHQVTQMGQEVILRCVPISNHLYFYWYRQILGQKVEFLVSFYNNEISEKSEIFDDQFSVERPDGSNFTLKIRSTKLEDSAMYFCASSETGDDYGYTFGSGTRLTVV.

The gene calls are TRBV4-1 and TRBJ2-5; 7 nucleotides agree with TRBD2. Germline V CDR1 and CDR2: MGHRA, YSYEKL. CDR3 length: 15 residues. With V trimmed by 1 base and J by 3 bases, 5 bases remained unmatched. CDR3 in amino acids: CASSQGRGVEETQYF. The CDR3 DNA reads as TGCGCCAGCAGCCAAGGTCGGGGGGTGGAAGAGACCCAGTACTTC.

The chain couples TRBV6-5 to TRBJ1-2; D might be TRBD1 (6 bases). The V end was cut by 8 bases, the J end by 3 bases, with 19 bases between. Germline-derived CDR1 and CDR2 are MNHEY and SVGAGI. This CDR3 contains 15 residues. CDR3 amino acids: CASGPSPGTHYGYTF. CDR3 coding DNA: TGTGCCAGCGGACCATCCCCCGGGACACACTATGGCTACACCTTC.

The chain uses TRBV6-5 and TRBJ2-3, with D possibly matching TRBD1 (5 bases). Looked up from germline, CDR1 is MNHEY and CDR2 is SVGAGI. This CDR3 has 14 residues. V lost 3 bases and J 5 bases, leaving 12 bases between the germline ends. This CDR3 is CASSYLTDRDTQYF. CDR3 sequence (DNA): TGTGCCAGCAGTTATCTTACCGACAGAGATACGCAGTATTTT.

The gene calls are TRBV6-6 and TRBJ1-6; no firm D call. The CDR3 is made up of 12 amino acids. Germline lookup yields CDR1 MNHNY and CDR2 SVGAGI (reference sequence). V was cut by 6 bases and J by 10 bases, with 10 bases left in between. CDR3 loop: CASRGWESPLHF. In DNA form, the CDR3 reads TGTGCCAGCAGGGGTTGGGAGTCACCCCTCCACTTT.